Presented here are 21 T cell receptor beta chains from one specimen sequenced in a study of regulatory T cells in long-lasting Graves disease. Investigators prepared the TCR beta libraries by applying iRepertoire HTBI primers and Arm-PCR of CDR3 regions. TCRdb re-called the multiplex PCR reads with MiXCR, one entry per CDR3 protein. The profile shows more than 450,000 distinct CDR3 sequences, 15% to 20% of them singletons. Time point meaning: newly diagnosed GD, antithyroid drugs for less than 3 months. Scientists built the TCR library using RNA that was extracted from PBMCs. The sample was also reused in another study, on T cells in Graves' hyperthyroidism and ophthalmopathy.

Specimen: peripheral blood mononuclear cells (PBMCs), collected at new diagnosis, from a patient treated with antithyroid drugs. All receptors come from a man aged 35 to 55 with Graves disease.

This clonotype showed up many times. The V gene is TRBV20-1, the J gene TRBJ1-2; D perhaps matches TRBD1 (5 bases). This CDR3 has 15 amino acids. The V end was cut by 0 bases, the J end by 4 bases, with 15 bases between. CDR1 is DFQATT and CDR2 is SNEGSKA in the germline V gene (reference sequence). CDR3 sequence (DNA): TGCAGTGCTAGAGATTCATCAGGGTCGGGCTATGGCTACACCTTC. Its translation is CSARDSSGSGYGYTF.

This clonotype was detected ten times or more. The chain employs TRBV3-1 and TRBJ2-1, with TRBD2 identical over 7 bases. Trimming cost V 5 bases and J 7 bases; bases outside gene matches: 8. The germline CDR1 and CDR2 sequences are LGHDT and YNNKEL (reference sequence). CDR3 length equals 14 residues. CDR3 region: CASSFGGSGNEQFF. The CDR3 DNA reads as TGTGCCAGCAGCTTCGGGGGGTCAGGGAATGAGCAGTTCTTC.

This clonotype has more than one count but fewer than ten. J is TRBJ2-1 and V is TRBV6-1, with D perhaps TRBD1 (5 bases). The CDR3 contains 14 residues. With 3 bases removed from V and 12 bases from J, the gap between germline ends came to 18 bases. Per the germline V gene, CDR1 is MNHNS and CDR2 is SASEGT. The CDR3 DNA reads TGTGCCAGCAGTGACTCGATCAGGGTTGGTCGGCAGTTCTTC. Translated: CASSDSIRVGRQFF.

This clonotype was seen a handful of times. The chain joins TRBV6-5 to TRBJ1-1; 7 bases align to TRBD1. J lost 1 base, V lost 4 bases, and 18 bases had no gene match. The CDR3 is made up of 19 amino acids. Looked up from germline, CDR1 is MNHEY and CDR2 is SVGAGI. CDR3 region: CASSSTGQALGAGNTEAFF. In DNA form, the CDR3 reads TGTGCCAGCAGTTCGACCGGACAGGCCCTTGGAGCTGGGAACACTGAAGCTTTCTTT.

This clonotype was seen at least ten times. The chain recombines TRBV20-1 with TRBJ2-7; 10 nucleotides agree with TRBD1. The CDR3 is made up of 13 amino acids. Germline-derived CDR1 and CDR2 are DFQATT and SNEGSKA (reference sequence). V dropped 6 bases and J dropped 3; count of bases not matched to a gene: 5. The CDR3 loop is CSAPGTGVYEQYF. CDR3 DNA: TGCAGTGCCCCCGGGACAGGGGTCTACGAGCAGTACTTC.

This clonotype came up a few times. This chain links TRBV6-5 with TRBJ2-5; D ambiguous. This CDR3 has 14 residues. Looked up from germline, CDR1 is MNHEY and CDR2 is SVGAGI. The V end was cut by 0 bases, the J end by 5 bases, with 10 bases between. The CDR3 protein is CASSYSSGVETQYF. The DNA of the CDR3 is TGTGCCAGCAGTTACTCATCTGGGGTGGAGACCCAGTACTTC.

This clonotype was recorded a few times. A clone one base away is much larger, so this may be a read error. Here the CDR3 omits its conserved ending phenylalanine or tryptophan, so a read error is the likely source. The rearrangement joins TRBV11-2 to TRBJ1-2; a possible D gene is TRBD1 (5 bases). Deletions cut 5 bases from V and 6 bases from J, with 13 bases between. Germline V gene lookup returns CDR1 SGHAT and CDR2 FQNNGV. This CDR3 contains 13 residues. CDR3 sequence reads: CASSGVQANGYTL. As DNA, the CDR3 is TGTGCCAGCAGCGGGGTACAGGCCAATGGCTACACCCTC.

This clonotype was counted many times. This chain links TRBV29-1 with TRBJ1-2; 7 positions agree with TRBD1. The CDR3 runs to 14 residues. CDR1 and CDR2 from the germline V gene are SQVTM and ANQGSEA. V was pared by 6 bases and J by 7 bases, with 14 bases of the junction left unmatched. The CDR3 protein is CSVTHLTGRIGYTF. In DNA, the CDR3 is TGCAGCGTCACCCACCTGACAGGGCGGATTGGCTACACCTTC.

This clonotype showed up many times. CDR3 sequence: CASSRSLTGTEQYF. In DNA, the CDR3 is TGTGCCAGCAGTCGCTCTTTGACAGGGACCGAGCAGTACTTC. The rearrangement uses TRBV6-1 and TRBJ2-7; 7 positions match TRBD1. CDR1 and CDR2 (germline): MNHNS, SASEGT. Losses at the gene ends were 5 bases for V and 6 bases for J; bases not matched to a gene: 10. The CDR3 is 14 residues long.

Many counts were recorded for this clonotype. The chain is built from TRBV20-1 and TRBJ2-3; D possibly corresponds to TRBD1 (8 bases). Trimming stripped 3 bases from V and 5 bases from J, with 18 bases between. The CDR3 extends over 15 amino acids. Germline CDR1 is DFQATT and CDR2 is SNEGSKA (reference sequence). The CDR3 DNA follows: TGCAGTGCTAGGACAGGGGAGGGCCTCATAGATACGCAGTATTTT. It is translated as CSARTGEGLIDTQYF.

This clonotype came up many times. This chain uses TRBV6-1 with TRBJ2-7; TRBD2 matches 8 bases. Germline V gene lookup returns CDR1 MNHNS and CDR2 SASEGT. Unmatched junction bases numbered 11, after V lost 6 bases and J lost 7 bases. This CDR3 is built from 14 residues. CDR3 protein: CASRMTSAKGEQYF. The CDR3 coding sequence is TGTGCCAGCAGAATGACTAGCGCGAAGGGGGAGCAGTACTTC.

This clonotype was picked up many times. The chain links TRBV30 to TRBJ1-2, with D unresolved. V was pared by 2 bases and J by 8 bases, with 12 bases between. Germline CDR1 GTSNPN, CDR2 SVGIG (reference sequence). CDR3 length: 12 residues. The CDR3 protein is CAWSRQSVGYTF. The CDR3 DNA reads as TGTGCCTGGAGTCGGCAGTCGGTGGGCTACACCTTC.

This clonotype was seen more than once but under ten times. This chain links TRBV20-1 with TRBJ1-4, with D unclear. This CDR3 is 13 amino acids long. The germline V gene has CDR1 DFQATT and CDR2 SNEGSKA (reference sequence). Trimming removed 6 bases from V and 7 bases from J, with 15 bases in between. The chain's CDR3 is CSAKREVGEKLFF. CDR3 coding DNA: TGCAGTGCCAAGCGGGAAGTAGGTGAAAAACTGTTTTTT.

This clonotype has a count of ten or more. The rearrangement joins TRBV3-1 to TRBJ2-3; 9 nucleotides agree with TRBD2. V trimming: 4 bases; J trimming: 3 bases; junction bases outside the gene matches: 11. Germline-derived CDR1 and CDR2 are LGHDT and YNNKEL (reference sequence). There are 17 residues in the CDR3. The CDR3 DNA follows: TGTGCCAGCAGCCCCATCGGACAGCGGGAGGAGACAGATACGCAGTATTTT. Amino acids: CASSPIGQREETDTQYF.

This clonotype was detected only a few times. The chain has TRBV9 and TRBJ2-1; D possibly corresponds to TRBD2 (6 bases). Trimming removed 1 base at V and 2 bases at J, with 13 bases between. Germline V gene lookup returns CDR1 SGDLS and CDR2 YYNGEE. This CDR3 has 16 amino acids. The CDR3 loop is CASSVRAGSPYNEQFF. CDR3 nucleotides: TGTGCCAGCAGCGTACGTGCGGGGTCCCCCTACAATGAGCAGTTCTTC.

The chain has TRBV5-1 and TRBJ1-3, with D tentatively TRBD1 (6 bases). The CDR3 extends over 15 amino acids. Germline lookup yields CDR1 SGHRS and CDR2 YFSETQ. V dropped 4 bases and J dropped 1 base, with 12 bases sitting between them. This CDR3 is CASSMQTGSGNTIYF. CDR3 nucleotide sequence: TGCGCCAGCAGCATGCAAACAGGGTCTGGAAACACCATATATTTT.

This clonotype was counted a few times. This rearrangement joins TRBV9 to TRBJ2-1, with TRBD2 matching over 8 bases. J lost 8 bases, V lost 3 bases, and 7 bases had no gene match. The CDR3 is 14 amino acids. The germline V gene has CDR1 SGDLS and CDR2 YYNGEE. For the CDR3, the DNA is TGTGCCAGCAGCGCAAGCGGGAGTTGGCATGAGCAGTTCTTC. Protein: CASSASGSWHEQFF. Together with reference TRBV9 and TRBJ2-1, the CDR3 gives the full variable domain: DSGVTQTPKHLITATGQRVTLRCSPRSGDLSVYWYQQSLDQGLQFLIQYYNGEERAKGNILERFSAQQFPDLHSELNLSSLELGDSALYFCASSASGSWHEQFFGPGTRLTVL.

The chain has TRBV6-2 or TRBV6-3 and TRBJ1-4; D not certain. The CDR3 has 11 residues. V lost 5 bases, J lost 3 bases, and 1 base lay in between. Germline V lookup: CDR1 MNHEY, CDR2 SVGEGT. CDR3 coding DNA: TGTGCCAGCAGTGCTAATGAAAAACTGTTTTTT. Its translation: CASSANEKLFF.

The chain has TRBV28 and TRBJ2-3; TRBD2 is a possible D gene (5 bases). The CDR3 spans 15 residues. V dropped 3 bases and J dropped 4 bases, with 14 bases sitting between them. Germline loops: CDR1 MDHEN, CDR2 SYDVKM. The DNA for the CDR3 is TGTGCCAGCAGTTTTTCTGGAGTAGCGTCAGATACGCAGTATTTT. Residues: CASSFSGVASDTQYF.

This clonotype has at least ten counts. The chain carries TRBV2 and TRBJ2-7; maybe TRBD2 (6 bases). V was trimmed by 4 bases and J by 0 bases, leaving 16 bases between them. The CDR3 loop spans 16 amino acids. Germline V gives CDR1 SNHLY, CDR2 FYNNEI. CDR3: CASSVSEGTYSYEQYF. The CDR3 DNA sequence: TGTGCCAGCAGTGTTTCGGAAGGGACTTACTCCTACGAGCAGTACTTC.

V usage is TRBV29-1 and J usage is TRBJ2-3; D unresolved. The CDR3 has 11 amino acids. Germline CDR1 reads SQVTM; CDR2 reads ANQGSEA. V was clipped by 7 bases and J by 4 bases, with 9 bases between them. This chain's CDR3 is CSGRGSDTQYF. CDR3 sequence (DNA): TGCAGCGGCAGAGGATCAGATACGCAGTATTTT.